This paragraph covers one T cell receptor beta chain sequence. In this sample, this clone turned up many times. No cognate antigen has been identified for it. Base qualities are not at hand, and no much larger clone is one base apart. No treatment had been received by any patient before thyroid surgery. Patient clinical samples collected from the early 2010s to the late 2010s were retrospectively analysed using T-cell receptor beta sequencing. The CDR3 numbers 13 residues from cysteine through phenylalanine. The entry retains the CDR3 DNA only, 39 bases that are in frame from base 1. At the junction V is shortened by 3 bases and J by 0 bases, with 6 bases in between. CDR1 and CDR2, per the germline V gene, are KGHSH and LQKENI. Library preparation employed PCR. Reads for this sample came from an Illumina HiSeq 4000. High-throughput sequencing was used to profile the CDR3 region of the TCR beta-chain in every patient. On the study's bioinformatics: The researchers built a classifier to tell apart papillary thyroid cancer patients with distant metastasis, based on CDR3 differences among clinicopathological groups. The Shannon index was used to measure repertoire diversity, and the Morisita-Horn index was used to measure how similar tumor and blood repertoires were. TCRdb handled the public reads itself, with Q25 trimming in fastp and clone calling in MiXCR, and kept productive beta chains. For this entry, the V and J calls and clone size follow TCRdb and not the study's own pipeline. This sample comprises about 45,000 clones, 4% to 5% of them detected only once. About a tenth of the sample goes to the ten largest clones.

The sample comes from a study of metastatic and nonmetastatic thyroid tumors (TCRdb year 2020). Some background on the complete study: Repertoires from peripheral blood and from tumor or nodule tissue samples of malignant and benign thyroid patients were compared.

What the work shows at the level of the full study, not this receptor alone: In both blood and tumor samples, malignant tumors were reported to have significantly higher TCR beta diversity than benign nodules.

The source is a female donor with papillary thyroid cancer or a benign thyroid nodule (not recorded which). Some clones in this sample may be carry-over from other donors' samples. The specimen was blood. The V gene is TRBV18 and the J gene is TRBJ2-7; confidence is insufficient to name the D gene. The DNA is as follows: TGTGCCAGCTCACCTTCTAACTCCTACGAGCAGTACTTC. Translated, this is CASSPSNSYEQYF.